What follows are 10 T cell receptor beta chains derived from one specimen sequenced in a study of T cell changes during pregnancy in multiple sclerosis. Repertoires were generated with immunoSEQ multiplex PCR, while TCRdb's copy carries only in-frame clones and drops some. The sample records approximately 35,000 clones, around 92% being singletons. The sequencing sample was made of PBMCs (not recorded whether the cells were cultured). Receptor source: a female donor with multiple sclerosis, enrolled in a pregnancy study.

The rearrangement joins TRBV5-1 to TRBJ2-6; 9 bases map to TRBD1. This CDR3 is 17 amino acids long. CDR1 and CDR2 (germline): SGHRS, YFSETQ. Unmatched junction bases numbered 6, after V lost 5 bases and J lost 0 bases. CDR3 DNA sequence: TGCGCCAGCAGAGGGACAGGGCCAGGCTCTGGGGCCAACGTCCTGACTTTC. This gives the protein CASRGTGPGSGANVLTF. Variable domain in full (rest from reference TRBV5-1 and TRBJ2-6): KAGVTQTPRYLIKTRGQQVTLSCSPISGHRSVSWYQQTPGQGLQFLFEYFSETQRNKGNFPGRFSGRQFSNSRSEMNVSTLELGDSALYLCASRGTGPGSGANVLTFGAGSRLTVL.

The chain uses TRBV30 and TRBJ1-4; TRBD1 is a possible D gene (6 bases). Trimming cost V 5 bases and J 7 bases, with 17 bases left between them. CDR1 is GTSNPN and CDR2 is SVGIG in the germline V gene (reference sequence). This CDR3 contains 14 residues. CDR3 sequence: CAWGEGVPGEKLFF. CDR3 nucleotides: TGTGCCTGGGGAGAGGGGGTCCCGGGTGAAAAACTGTTTTTT.

The chain links TRBV23-1 to TRBJ2-1; perhaps D is TRBD1 or TRBD2 (5 bases each). TRBV23-1 is assigned to the ORF class and has an uncertain function. Trimming stripped 3 bases from V and 4 bases from J, with 10 bases between. The CDR3 loop spans 14 amino acids. CDR3 in amino acids: CASSQGVRYNEQFF. The CDR3 DNA reads as TGCGCCAGCAGTCAGGGGGTGAGGTACAATGAGCAGTTCTTC.

This chain joins TRBV7-2 and TRBJ1-5, with a tentative D call TRBD1 (6 bases). V was cut by 5 bases and J by 5 bases, with 16 bases left in between. Germline V lookup: CDR1 SGHTA, CDR2 FQGNSA. This CDR3 has 15 residues. The CDR3, as DNA: TGTGCCAGCAGCGCGGCCCCAGGGGAGTATCAGCCCCAGCATTTT. Amino acids: CASSAAPGEYQPQHF. Full variable domain (outside the CDR3, taken from reference TRBV7-2 and TRBJ1-5): GAGVSQSPSNKVTEKGKDVELRCDPISGHTALYWYRQSLGQGLEFLIYFQGNSAPDKSGLPSDRFSAERTGGSVSTLTIQRTQQEDSAVYLCASSAAPGEYQPQHFGDGTRLSIL.

This clone was seen only once. The rearrangement uses TRBV4-1 and TRBJ1-2; D is undetermined. In germline, CDR1 is MGHRA, CDR2 YSYEKL. The ends were cut back, 0 bases at V and 2 bases at J, with 7 bases in the middle. This CDR3 contains 14 residues. The CDR3 loop reads CASSQDGWNYGYTF. The CDR3 DNA reads as TGCGCCAGCAGCCAAGATGGGTGGAACTATGGCTACACCTTC.

The rearrangement uses TRBV27 and TRBJ2-2; no definite D call. Germline values: CDR1 MNHEY, CDR2 SMNVEV (reference sequence). The germline V and J ends were trimmed by 0 bases and 6 bases, with 5 bases remaining between them. This CDR3 has 13 residues. CDR3 protein: CASSLSWAGELFF. The CDR3 DNA is TGTGCCAGCAGTTTATCGTGGGCCGGGGAGCTGTTTTTT.

This rearrangement joins TRBV5-6 to TRBJ2-1; D is unresolved. The CDR3 is 12 amino acids. The V gene's germline CDR1 is SGHDT and CDR2 YYEEEE. The V end lost 4 bases, the J end lost 7 bases, and 9 bases lay between the germline ends. The CDR3 region has the DNA TGTGCCAGCAGCCTGACCGCAAATGAGCAGTTCTTC. This translates into CASSLTANEQFF. The variable domain in full, completed from reference TRBV5-6 and TRBJ2-1, reads DAGVTQSPTHLIKTRGQQVTLRCSPKSGHDTVSWYQQALGQGPQFIFQYYEEEERQRGNFPDRFSGHQFPNYSSELNVNALLLGDSALYLCASSLTANEQFFGPGTRLTVL.

The genes are TRBV2 and TRBJ2-5; D not resolved. Looked up from germline, CDR1 is SNHLY and CDR2 is FYNNEI. There are 11 residues in the CDR3. V gave up 6 bases and J gave up 7 bases, with 9 bases separating them. The chain's CDR3 is CASRTGTTQYF. CDR3 coding DNA: TGTGCCAGCAGGACCGGAACGACCCAGTACTTC.

The chain combines TRBV5-6 with TRBJ1-1, with no clear D. Germline CDR1 and CDR2: SGHDT and YYEEEE. The CDR3 has 13 amino acids. Trimming removed 0 bases from V and 4 bases from J, with 7 bases in between. DNA for the CDR3: TGTGCCAGCAGCTTGGGGGATATCACTGAAGCTTTCTTT. It is translated as CASSLGDITEAFF. Complete variable domain (other parts from reference TRBV5-6 and TRBJ1-1): DAGVTQSPTHLIKTRGQQVTLRCSPKSGHDTVSWYQQALGQGPQFIFQYYEEEERQRGNFPDRFSGHQFPNYSSELNVNALLLGDSALYLCASSLGDITEAFFGQGTRLTVV.

The chain employs TRBV6-5 and TRBJ1-5; 8 nucleotides line up with TRBD1. The junction had 6 bases not matched to a gene; V was cut back by 6 bases and J by 5 bases. CDR3 length: 14 residues. Per the germline V gene, CDR1 is MNHEY and CDR2 is SVGAGI. CDR3: CASRPDRGDQPQHF. Written as DNA, the CDR3 is TGTGCCAGCAGACCCGACAGGGGTGATCAGCCCCAGCATTTT.